The rows below give T cell receptor beta chains drawn from one sample of a study of blood T cell repertoires in COVID-19. Repertoires were generated with immunoSEQ multiplex PCR, while TCRdb's copy carries only in-frame clones and drops some. The sample lists about 59,000 clones, approximately 80% occurring once. The sequenced sample consisted of peripheral blood. The receptor set was obtained from a woman in her 70s with acute or convalescent COVID-19. CDR3s leave out the opening cysteine and the closing phenylalanine or tryptophan. Each record gives: V gene, D gene, CDR3 protein. D genes are given only for firm matches.

v_call: TRBV3-1/TRBV3-2
d_call: TRBD1
cdr3_aa: ASSLPRQGNTEAF

v_call: TRBV6-5
d_call: .
cdr3_aa: ASTTDRATNEKLF

v_call: TRBV2
d_call: .
cdr3_aa: ASTLTANYGYT

v_call: TRBV4-3
d_call: .
cdr3_aa: ASSQDLQGGTGELF

v_call: TRBV12-2
d_call: .
cdr3_aa: ASRPFPATGGEQY

v_call: TRBV18
d_call: TRBD2
cdr3_aa: ASSVAGASYEQY

v_call: TRBV5-4
d_call: .
cdr3_aa: ASSLGGGSRSSYNEQF

v_call: TRBV29-1
d_call: TRBD1
cdr3_aa: SVTGNYGYT

v_call: TRBV6-5
d_call: TRBD1
cdr3_aa: ASSLPTGNIGEAF

v_call: TRBV9
d_call: TRBD1
cdr3_aa: ASSVASSTGAYGYT

v_call: TRBV30
d_call: TRBD1
cdr3_aa: ACRDRGTYEQY

v_call: TRBV5-4
d_call: TRBD1
cdr3_aa: ASSQDRGWNTEAF

v_call: TRBV19
d_call: TRBD1
cdr3_aa: ASSKIPGQGTLQY